Below are 7 T cell receptor beta chains sequenced from a single sample in a study of spatial heterogeneity in lung cancer. Notes on the study in general: Tumors with more nonsynonymous mutations had more expanded intratumoral alpha and beta TCRs.

TCRdb itself ran the 5' RACE reads through MiXCR, one entry per CDR3 protein. The data contain about 29,000 distinct CDR3 sequences, roughly 6.9% of them singletons. No antigen has been identified for these receptors. Time point meaning: sample taken at primary tumor resection. This material consisted of lung tumor tissue, taken at surgery. These receptors were taken from a male donor with early-stage non-small cell lung cancer.

The sample holds a few counts of this clonotype. The chain couples TRBV6-2 or TRBV6-3 to TRBJ1-5; 7 bases are a match to TRBD1. Looked up from germline, CDR1 is MNHEY and CDR2 is SVGEGT. The J segment lost 6 bases and the V segment lost 6 bases, leaving 2 bases of the junction unmatched. The CDR3 runs 12 residues. CDR3 region: CASSRGSQPQHF. For the CDR3, the DNA is TGTGCCAGCAGCAGGGGGAGTCAGCCCCAGCATTTT.

This clonotype was counted many times. J is TRBJ1-4 and V is TRBV28, with 8 bases identical to TRBD1. The CDR3 loop spans 14 amino acids. Germline assignment: CDR1 MDHEN and CDR2 SYDVKM. V dropped 5 bases and J dropped 7; count of bases not matched to a gene: 6. The CDR3 spells CASSPGQAIEKLFF. The CDR3 DNA is TGTGCCAGCAGTCCGGGACAGGCAATTGAAAAACTGTTTTTT.

The V gene is TRBV6-1, the J gene TRBJ2-1; possible D gene TRBD1, 5 bases. CDR1 is MNHNS and CDR2 is SASEGT in the germline V gene. Between the trimmed V and J ends, which lost 5 bases and 8 bases, there was a span of 22 bases. The CDR3 length is 16 residues. For the CDR3, the DNA is TGTGCCAGCAGTTTCCTACAGGTGGAGTACGGCGATGAGCAGTTCTTC. Translating it yields CASSFLQVEYGDEQFF.

This clonotype was detected ten times or more. The chain recombines TRBV5-6 with TRBJ1-4; D might be TRBD1 (5 bases). Germline V gives CDR1 SGHDT, CDR2 YYEEEE. The CDR3 totals 14 residues. V was cut by 1 base and J by 8 bases, with 12 bases left in between. Here the CDR3 DNA reads TGTGCCAGCAGCTTGTGGGAGGGGAGCGAAAAACTGTTTTTT. Protein sequence: CASSLWEGSEKLFF.

This clonotype was observed many times. The gene calls are TRBV7-8 and TRBJ1-4; D uncertain. CDR1 is SGHVS, CDR2 FQNEAQ, per germline. Between the trimmed V and J ends, which lost 2 bases and 0 bases, there was a span of 7 bases. This CDR3 spans 15 amino acids. CDR3 nucleotides: TGTGCCAGCAGCTTACTTGTTGCAACTAATGAAAAACTGTTTTTT. Residues: CASSLLVATNEKLFF.

V and J are TRBV20-1 and TRBJ2-7; 10 bases are shared with TRBD2. J gave up 1 base and V 6 bases, and 6 bases lay outside the gene matches. The CDR3 extends over 14 amino acids. Germline V gives CDR1 DFQATT, CDR2 SNEGSKA (reference sequence). This CDR3 reads CSAPSGGLSYEQYF. The CDR3 bases are TGCAGTGCACCTAGCGGGGGCCTTTCCTACGAGCAGTACTTC.

J is TRBJ2-7 and V is TRBV28; tentatively, D is TRBD2 (6 bases). CDR3 length: 15 residues. The ends were cut back, 5 bases at V and 5 bases at J, with 19 bases in the middle. From germline, CDR1 is MDHEN and CDR2 SYDVKM. This CDR3 is CASSPPGGKIDEQYF. The CDR3 coding sequence is TGTGCCAGCAGTCCCCCGGGCGGGAAGATTGACGAGCAGTACTTC. Using reference TRBV28 and TRBJ2-7 for the parts outside the CDR3, the full variable domain is DVKVTQSSRYLVKRTGEKVFLECVQDMDHENMFWYRQDPGLGLRLIYFSYDVKMKEKGDIPEGYSVSREKKERFSLILESASTNQTSMYLCASSPPGGKIDEQYFGPGTRLTVT.